The clone carrying this T cell receptor beta chain was detected a few times. Antigen: not known. TCRdb called the RT-PCR reads again in MiXCR, with one record for every CDR3 protein. The data show 530,000 or so distinct CDR3 sequences, with over 9.5% seen just once and around 9.6% held by the top ten. This specimen comes from a study of response to subunit inactivated influenza vaccine. Study-wide points: T cells newly recruited by each seasonal influenza vaccination are few, the authors suggested.

V lost 5 bases and J lost 5, with 13 bases in between. The CDR3 covers 13 residues. CDR1 is SGHRS and CDR2 is YFSETQ in the germline V gene. Source: PBMCs from blood, taken on the day of vaccination. The sequence derives from a man aged 45-65 years who received an inactivated influenza vaccine. V is TRBV5-1 and J is TRBJ1-1; D unclear. CDR3 loop: CASRGTERTEAFF. Here the CDR3 DNA reads TGCGCCAGCAGGGGAACGGAACGGACTGAAGCTTTCTTT.